One and the same sample provided the 20 T cell receptor beta chains below, sequenced in a study of CD8+CD57+ T cells in acquired aplastic anemia. Genomic DNA constituted the template upon which TCR beta VDJ and CDR3 profiling was performed. Via MiXCR, TCRdb re-called the reads, giving one row per CDR3 protein. The table includes more than 45,000 distinct CDR3 sequences, approximately 50% detected once. It was patients with CD8+CD57+ cell expansion by flow cytometry who were chosen for sequencing. Sequencing was carried out using sorted CD4+, CD8+, or CD8+CD57+ T cells (not recorded which) from PBMCs. All receptors come from a human donor with aplastic anemia.

J is TRBJ2-7 and V is TRBV7-9; TRBD1 is a possible D gene (6 bases). The CDR3 covers 13 residues. In germline, CDR1 is SEHNR, CDR2 FQNEAQ (reference sequence). CDR3 loop: CASSLGGSPEHYV. The CDR3 DNA reads TGTGCCAGTAGCTTAGGGGGTTCTCCCGAGCATTACGTC.

The rearrangement joins TRBV12-3 or TRBV12-4 to TRBJ1-5; no firm D call. This CDR3 contains 14 residues. Trimming took 7 bases from V and 6 from J, leaving 16 bases between them. The CDR3 DNA reads TGTGCCAGCACCCTAGGCCAGCTTAGTCAGCCCCAGCATTTT. Residues: CASTLGQLSQPQHF.

This clonotype was counted at least ten times. The chain employs TRBV3-1 and TRBJ2-7; either TRBD1 or TRBD2 may fit D (6 bases each). The CDR3 loop spans 15 amino acids. V lost 0 bases, J lost 3 bases, and 12 bases lay in between. Looked up from germline, CDR1 is LGHDT and CDR2 is YNNKEL (reference sequence). The CDR3 nucleotides read TGTGCCAGCAGCCAAGATGTGGGGGGCGACTACGAGCAGTACTTC. Translated: CASSQDVGGDYEQYF.

This clonotype has a count of ten or more. The chain uses TRBV2 and TRBJ1-5; no reliable D call. V lost 7 bases and J 2 bases, leaving 6 bases between the germline ends. CDR1 is SNHLY, CDR2 FYNNEI, per germline. The CDR3 totals 12 residues. The CDR3 is CASTRGNQPQHF. CDR3 DNA sequence: TGTGCCAGCACTAGGGGCAATCAGCCCCAGCATTTT.

The chain uses TRBV24-1 and TRBJ1-5; TRBD1 matches 7 bases. This CDR3 has 14 amino acids. With V trimmed by 11 bases and J by 2 bases, 8 bases remained unmatched. Germline V gene data show CDR1 as KGHDR and CDR2 as SFDVKD. CDR3 sequence: CAIRADRGNQPQHF. The CDR3 DNA is TGTGCCATCAGGGCAGACAGGGGCAATCAGCCCCAGCATTTT.

This chain uses TRBV24-1 with TRBJ2-7; 8 bases align to TRBD1. J was trimmed by 3 bases and V by 3 bases; bases with no gene match: 12. In germline, CDR1 is KGHDR, CDR2 SFDVKD. This CDR3 is 17 amino acids long. The CDR3 DNA sequence: TGTGCCACCAGTGATCATCGTCAAGGACAGGGAAACTACGAGCAGTACTTC. This codes for CATSDHRQGQGNYEQYF.

The table lists this clonotype with a few counts. The V call is TRBV7-9, the J call TRBJ1-1, with D perhaps TRBD1 (6 bases). Germline V gene data show CDR1 as SEHNR and CDR2 as FQNEAQ (reference sequence). V was trimmed by 5 bases and J by 8 bases, leaving 12 bases between them. This CDR3 region has 12 residues. The CDR3 region has the DNA TGTGCCAGCAGCCAGAGGACAGCAGAAGCTTTCTTT. Its translation is CASSQRTAEAFF.

This clonotype showed up many times. V gene TRBV20-1 combines with J gene TRBJ2-7, with TRBD1 identical over 8 bases. Unmatched junction bases numbered 13, after V lost 5 bases and J lost 4 bases. The CDR3 loop spans 15 amino acids. The germline V gene has CDR1 DFQATT and CDR2 SNEGSKA (reference sequence). The CDR3 spells CSAASPDRVYYEQYF. The CDR3 region has the DNA TGCAGTGCTGCCTCTCCGGACAGGGTCTATTACGAGCAGTACTTC.

This clonotype has just one count. The V and J genes are TRBV7-9 and TRBJ1-1, with a weak D call TRBD1 (6 bases). The CDR3 covers 13 residues. CDR1 and CDR2 (germline): SEHNR, FQNEAQ (reference sequence). The V gene lost 5 bases and the J gene lost 6 bases, with 13 bases spanning the gap. This chain's CDR3 is CASSEQGFPEAFF. DNA for the CDR3: TGTGCCAGCAGCGAGCAGGGGTTCCCTGAAGCTTTCTTT.

The chain employs TRBV20-1 and TRBJ2-1; 10 nucleotides agree with TRBD2. The germline CDR1 and CDR2 sequences are DFQATT and SNEGSKA (reference sequence). V shed 1 base and J 4 bases; nucleotides not matched to a gene: 7. The CDR3 runs 16 residues. DNA of the CDR3: TGCAGTGCTAGAGCGCGAGCGGGGGGGCATTACAATGAGCAGTTCTTC. It translates to CSARARAGGHYNEQFF.

The chain uses TRBV7-6 and TRBJ1-3; D ambiguous. Trimming removed 5 bases from V and 6 bases from J, with 11 bases in between. CDR1 and CDR2 (germline): SGHVS, FNYEAQ. The CDR3 covers 13 residues. In nucleotides, the CDR3 is TGTGCCAGCAGCCCGAGCCGTACAAACACCATATATTTT. It codes for CASSPSRTNTIYF.

By proportion, this clonotype is medium-sized. The chain uses TRBV19 and TRBJ2-7; 11 positions agree with TRBD2. J lost 3 bases, V lost 7 bases, and 5 bases had no gene match. Germline V CDR1 and CDR2: LNHDA, SQIVND (reference sequence). This CDR3 has 14 residues. CDR3 protein: CASIRTSGLYEQYV. The CDR3 DNA reads TGTGCCAGTATCAGGACTAGCGGGCTCTACGAGCAGTACGTC.

This clonotype was recorded at least ten times. This rearrangement joins TRBV12-5 to TRBJ2-1; TRBD1 or TRBD2 may be the D gene (5 bases each). CDR3 length: 15 residues. The V gene's germline CDR1 is LGHNT and CDR2 FRNRAP. The V end lost 6 bases, the J end lost 2 bases, and 14 bases lay between the germline ends. The CDR3 protein is CASGPGLGAYNEQFF. CDR3 coding DNA: TGTGCTAGTGGCCCGGGGCTCGGTGCCTACAATGAGCAGTTCTTC.

This clonotype was seen only a few times. V gene TRBV6-2 or TRBV6-3 combines with J gene TRBJ2-6; D is unresolved. Germline V gene data show CDR1 as MNHEY and CDR2 as SVGEGT. This CDR3 comprises 16 residues. Trimming removed 7 bases at V and 0 bases at J, with 13 bases between. DNA of the CDR3: TGTGCCAGCACCGGAATCCCGAACTCTGGGGCCAACGTCCTGACTTTC. It yields the protein CASTGIPNSGANVLTF.

This clonotype is classed as medium-sized (0.01 to 0.1%). This chain uses TRBV7-8 with TRBJ2-7, with D perhaps matching TRBD1 (6 bases). The CDR3 is 14 amino acids. Trimming took off 5 bases at V and 3 bases at J, with 14 bases between the two ends. Germline values: CDR1 SGHVS, CDR2 FQNEAQ. The CDR3 nucleotides are TGTGCCAGCAGCATACAGGGCGCTAGCTACGAGCAGTACTTC. It codes for CASSIQGASYEQYF.

V is TRBV5-1 and J is TRBJ1-1; no firm D call. The CDR3 loop spans 14 amino acids. V lost 4 bases, J lost 4 bases, and 14 bases lay in between. Germline CDR1 is SGHRS and CDR2 is YFSETQ. CDR3 coding DNA: TGCGCCAGCAGCCGTATGACGGAGGGCACTGAAGCTTTCTTT. As protein: CASSRMTEGTEAFF. The complete variable domain, with remaining parts taken from reference TRBV5-1 and TRBJ1-1, reads KAGVTQTPRYLIKTRGQQVTLSCSPISGHRSVSWYQQTPGQGLQFLFEYFSETQRNKGNFPGRFSGRQFSNSRSEMNVSTLELGDSALYLCASSRMTEGTEAFFGQGTRLTVV.

The V gene is TRBV11-2, the J gene TRBJ2-1; 11 bases are shared with TRBD2. In germline, CDR1 is SGHAT, CDR2 FQNNGV. V lost 1 base to trimming and J lost 7 bases; unmatched junction nucleotides: 6. CDR3 size: 16 residues. The CDR3 is CASSLVLAGAGNEQFF. The DNA of the CDR3 is TGTGCCAGCAGCTTAGTACTAGCGGGGGCCGGGAATGAGCAGTTCTTC.

This clonotype has only a few counts. The chain links TRBV27 to TRBJ1-5, with D perhaps matching TRBD1 (5 bases). CDR3 length equals 16 residues. V lost 2 bases to trimming and J lost 3 bases, with 14 bases between them. Germline lookup yields CDR1 MNHEY and CDR2 SMNVEV (reference sequence). The CDR3 DNA reads TGTGCCAGCAGTTTAAGACAGAGGGCCGCCAATCAGCCCCAGCATTTT. This translates into CASSLRQRAANQPQHF.

This clonotype has ten or more counts. This chain links TRBV4-2 with TRBJ1-2; the D is unclear. This CDR3 has 16 amino acids. Germline loops: CDR1 LGHNA, CDR2 YNFKEQ. The germline V and J ends were trimmed by 0 bases and 7 bases, with 18 bases remaining between them. CDR3 DNA: TGTGCCAGCAGCCAAGATCAGGCAGCCCGGCGGAGTGGCTACACCTTC. It is translated as CASSQDQAARRSGYTF.

The chain has TRBV24-1 and TRBJ2-1; D uncertain. Trimming stripped 4 bases from V and 4 bases from J, with 4 bases between. This CDR3 region has 12 residues. Looked up from germline, CDR1 is KGHDR and CDR2 is SFDVKD. CDR3 loop: CATSDPYNEQFF. CDR3 sequence (DNA): TGTGCCACCAGTGACCCGTACAATGAGCAGTTCTTC.